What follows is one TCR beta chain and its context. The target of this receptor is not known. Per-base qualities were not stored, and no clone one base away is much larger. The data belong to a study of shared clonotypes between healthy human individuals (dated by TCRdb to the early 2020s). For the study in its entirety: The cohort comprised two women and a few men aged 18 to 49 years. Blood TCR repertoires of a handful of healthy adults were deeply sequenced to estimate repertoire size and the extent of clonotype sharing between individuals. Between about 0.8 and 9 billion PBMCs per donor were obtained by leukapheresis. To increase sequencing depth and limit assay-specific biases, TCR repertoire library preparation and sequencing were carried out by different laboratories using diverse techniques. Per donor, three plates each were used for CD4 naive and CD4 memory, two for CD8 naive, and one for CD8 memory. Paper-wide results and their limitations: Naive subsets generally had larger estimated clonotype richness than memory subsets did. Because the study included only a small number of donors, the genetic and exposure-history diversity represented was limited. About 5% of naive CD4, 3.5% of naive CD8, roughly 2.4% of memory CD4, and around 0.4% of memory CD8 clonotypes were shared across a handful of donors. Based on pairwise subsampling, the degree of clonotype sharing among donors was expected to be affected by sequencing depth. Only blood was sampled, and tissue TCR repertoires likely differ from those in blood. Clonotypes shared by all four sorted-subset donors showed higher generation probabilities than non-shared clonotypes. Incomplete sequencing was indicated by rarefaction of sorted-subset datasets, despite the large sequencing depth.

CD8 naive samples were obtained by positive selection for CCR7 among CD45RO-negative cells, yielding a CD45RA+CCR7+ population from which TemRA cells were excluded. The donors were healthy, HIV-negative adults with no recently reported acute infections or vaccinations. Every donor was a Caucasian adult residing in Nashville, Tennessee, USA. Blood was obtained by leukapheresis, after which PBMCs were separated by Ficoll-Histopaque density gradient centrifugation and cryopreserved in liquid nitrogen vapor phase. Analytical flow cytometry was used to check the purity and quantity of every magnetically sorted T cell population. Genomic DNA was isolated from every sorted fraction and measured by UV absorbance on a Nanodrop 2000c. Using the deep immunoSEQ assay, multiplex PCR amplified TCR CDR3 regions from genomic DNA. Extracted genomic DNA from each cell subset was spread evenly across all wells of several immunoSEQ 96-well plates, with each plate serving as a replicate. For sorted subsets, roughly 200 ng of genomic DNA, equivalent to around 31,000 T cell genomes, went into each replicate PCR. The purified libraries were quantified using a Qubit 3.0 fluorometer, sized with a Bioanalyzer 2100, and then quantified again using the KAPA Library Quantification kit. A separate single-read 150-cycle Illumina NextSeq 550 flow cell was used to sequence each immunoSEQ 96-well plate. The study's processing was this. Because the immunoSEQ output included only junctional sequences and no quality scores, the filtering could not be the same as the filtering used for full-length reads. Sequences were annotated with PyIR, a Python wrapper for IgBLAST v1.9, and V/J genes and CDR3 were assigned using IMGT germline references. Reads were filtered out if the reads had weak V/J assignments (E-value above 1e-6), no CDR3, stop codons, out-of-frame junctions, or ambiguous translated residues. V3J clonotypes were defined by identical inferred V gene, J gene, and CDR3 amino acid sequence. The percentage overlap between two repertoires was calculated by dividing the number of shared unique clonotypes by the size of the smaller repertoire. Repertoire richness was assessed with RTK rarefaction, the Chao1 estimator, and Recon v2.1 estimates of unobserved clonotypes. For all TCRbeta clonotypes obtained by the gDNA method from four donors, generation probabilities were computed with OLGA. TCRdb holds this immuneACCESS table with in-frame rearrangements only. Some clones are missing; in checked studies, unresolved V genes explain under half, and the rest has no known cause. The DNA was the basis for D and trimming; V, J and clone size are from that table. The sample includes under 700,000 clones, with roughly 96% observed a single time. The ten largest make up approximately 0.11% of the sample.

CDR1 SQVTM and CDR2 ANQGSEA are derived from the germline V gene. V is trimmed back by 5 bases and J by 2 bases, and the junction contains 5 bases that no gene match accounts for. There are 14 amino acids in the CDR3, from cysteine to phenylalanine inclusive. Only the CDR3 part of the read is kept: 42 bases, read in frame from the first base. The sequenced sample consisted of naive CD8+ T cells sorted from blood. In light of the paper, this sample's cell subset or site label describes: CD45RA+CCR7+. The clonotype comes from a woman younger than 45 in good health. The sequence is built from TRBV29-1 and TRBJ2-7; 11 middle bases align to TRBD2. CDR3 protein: CSVLLAGGPYEQYF. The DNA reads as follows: TGCAGCGTTCTTCTAGCGGGAGGCCCCTACGAGCAGTACTTC.